This T cell receptor (beta chain) appears in the sequencing data of a study of T cell responses to AZD1222 COVID-19 vaccine. Findings of the study overall: Vaccine-related CD4 TCRs covered spike, predominating at 160-218 and 743-854. Reportedly, nearly half the spike-specific TCRs target unmutated variant regions. None of the repertoires were sampled until the peak T cell response had passed.

Sequencing used immunoSEQ multiplex PCR; TCRdb keeps in-frame clones, though not all of them. Of about 100,000 clones in the sample, over 85% were seen once. Note on this clone: Its antigen is still unknown.

V gave up 0 bases and J gave up 8 bases, with 12 bases separating them. This CDR3 spans 14 amino acids. Germline V gene lookup returns CDR1 SGHRS and CDR2 YFSETQ. The TCR originated in an adult in good health. This sample comprised peripheral blood, obtained on day 0 of AZD1222 vaccination. The chain combines TRBV5-1 with TRBJ2-4, with D perhaps given as TRBD1 or TRBD2 (5 bases each). The CDR3 reads CASSLGTVGDIQYF. CDR3 DNA: TGCGCCAGCAGCTTGGGGACCGTGGGGGACATTCAGTACTTC.